Given below is one TCR beta chain in context. Its antigen remains unidentified. The sample belongs to a study of beta chain features in type 1 diabetes. Isolated RNA was reverse transcribed in full, so expressed TCRB transcripts were sequenced. Libraries were prepared by immunoSEQ multiplex PCR; TCRdb keeps only in-frame clonotypes and omits some of them. This sample has around 240,000 clones; over 9.5% occur once, and the top ten carry just under 0.035%. Points from the study as a whole: For type 1 diabetes patients, VDJ junctions showed fewer insertions and more deletions.

The CDR3 is made up of 17 amino acids. Unmatched junction bases numbered 9, after V lost 5 bases and J lost 4 bases. Germline-derived CDR1 and CDR2 are SGHVS and FQNEAQ. The sequencing input was naive CD4+ T cells from blood. The V and J genes are TRBV7-8 and TRBJ2-3, with 13 positions matching TRBD2. This TCR derives from a woman under 30 in good health. The CDR3 DNA reads TGTGCCAGCAGCCTAAACCGACTAGCGGGAGGCCCAGATACGCAGTATTTT. This sequence encodes CASSLNRLAGGPDTQYF. The variable domain in full, completed from reference TRBV7-8 and TRBJ2-3, reads GAGVSQSPRYKVAKRGQDVALRCDPISGHVSLFWYQQALGQGPEFLTYFQNEAQLDKSGLPSDRFFAERPEGSVSTLKIQRTQQEDSAVYLCASSLNRLAGGPDTQYFGPGTRLTVL.